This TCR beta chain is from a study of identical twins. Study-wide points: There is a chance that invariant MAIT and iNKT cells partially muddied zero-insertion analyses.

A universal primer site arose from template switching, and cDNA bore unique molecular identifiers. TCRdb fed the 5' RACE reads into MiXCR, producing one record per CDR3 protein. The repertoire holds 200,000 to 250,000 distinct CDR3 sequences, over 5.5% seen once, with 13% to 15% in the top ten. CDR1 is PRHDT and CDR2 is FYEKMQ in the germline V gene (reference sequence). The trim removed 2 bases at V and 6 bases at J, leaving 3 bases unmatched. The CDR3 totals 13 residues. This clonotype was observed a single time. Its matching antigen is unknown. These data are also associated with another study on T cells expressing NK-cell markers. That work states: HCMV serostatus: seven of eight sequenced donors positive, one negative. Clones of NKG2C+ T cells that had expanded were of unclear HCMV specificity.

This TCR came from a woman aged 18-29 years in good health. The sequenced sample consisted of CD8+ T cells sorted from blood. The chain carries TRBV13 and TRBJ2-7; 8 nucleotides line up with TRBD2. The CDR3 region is CASSLSGGAEQYF. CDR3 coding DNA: TGTGCCAGCAGCTTAAGCGGGGGCGCCGAGCAGTACTTC.